Following are 4 T cell receptor beta chains from one sample sequenced in a study of shared clonotypes between healthy human individuals. Data came from immunoSEQ multiplex PCR; TCRdb stores just in-frame clones and leaves some out. The data hold around 990,000 clones, with 70% to 80% observed a single time. The sequenced sample consisted of memory CD4+ T cells from PBMCs. The sample's subset: CD45RA-negative fraction. The receptors were sampled from a young man in good health. Some clones in this sample may be carry-over from other donors' samples.

This rearrangement joins TRBV10-3 to TRBJ2-5; no clear D gene. V shed 6 bases and J shed 4 bases, with 12 bases lying between them. The length of the CDR3 is 13 residues. CDR1 and CDR2 (germline): ENHRY, SYGVKD. For the CDR3, the DNA is TGTGCCATCAGCCAGACCAATAGAGAGACCCAGTACTTC. This translates into CAISQTNRETQYF.

The chain combines TRBV5-1 with TRBJ2-2; no clear D. CDR1 is SGHRS, CDR2 YFSETQ, per germline. This CDR3 has 14 residues. V lost 3 bases and J lost 2, with 8 bases in between. In nucleotides, the CDR3 is TGCGCCAGCAGCTCTACCTCTAACACCGGGGAGCTGTTTTTT. It codes for CASSSTSNTGELFF.

The chain uses TRBV5-1 and TRBJ1-2; TRBD1 matches at 10 bases. Germline V gives CDR1 SGHRS, CDR2 YFSETQ. The CDR3 has 16 amino acids. The junction had 12 bases not matched to a gene; V was cut back by 3 bases and J by 7 bases. This CDR3 is CASSSGQGKGAGGYTF. Here the CDR3 DNA reads TGCGCCAGCAGCTCGGGACAGGGGAAAGGAGCGGGTGGCTACACCTTC.

Regarding this clone: Just one base apart from a much larger clone, this may be a read error. The V gene is TRBV7-9, the J gene TRBJ2-5; no reliable D call. The CDR3 runs 12 residues. The germline V gene encodes CDR1 SEHNR and CDR2 FQNEAQ (reference sequence). The V end lost 1 base, the J end lost 6 bases, and 6 bases lay between the germline ends. This chain's CDR3 is CASSLVGQTQYF. In DNA, the CDR3 is TGTGCCAGCAGCTTAGTAGGGCAGACCCAGTACTTC.